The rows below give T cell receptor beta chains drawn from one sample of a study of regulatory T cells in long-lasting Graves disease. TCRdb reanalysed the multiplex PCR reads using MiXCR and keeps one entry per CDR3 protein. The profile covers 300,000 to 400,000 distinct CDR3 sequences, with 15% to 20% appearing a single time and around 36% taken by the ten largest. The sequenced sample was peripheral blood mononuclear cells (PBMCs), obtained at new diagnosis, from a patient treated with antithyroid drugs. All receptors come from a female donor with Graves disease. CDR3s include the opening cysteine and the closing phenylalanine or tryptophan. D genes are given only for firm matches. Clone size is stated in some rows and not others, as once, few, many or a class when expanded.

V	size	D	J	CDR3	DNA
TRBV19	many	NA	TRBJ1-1	CASSVNRVMDEAFF	TGTGCCAGTAGTGTTAACAGGGTGATGGATGAAGCTTTCTTT
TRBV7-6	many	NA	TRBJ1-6	CASSPSGGRSSPLHF	TGTGCCAGCAGCCCGTCGGGAGGGCGAAGCTCACCCCTCCACTTT
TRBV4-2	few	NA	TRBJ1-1	CASSQDKAGDPEAFF	TGTGCCAGCAGCCAAGATAAAGCAGGGGATCCTGAAGCTTTCTTT
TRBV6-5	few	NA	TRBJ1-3	CASSYSTGPSGNTIYF	TGTGCCAGCAGTTACTCGACAGGACCCTCTGGAAACACCATATATTTT
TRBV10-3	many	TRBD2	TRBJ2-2	CAIKAGDTGELFF	TGTGCCATCAAAGCGGGAGACACCGGGGAGCTGTTTTTT
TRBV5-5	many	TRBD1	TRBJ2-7	CASRIPGQAGEQYF	TGTGCCAGCAGAATCCCGGGACAGGCGGGCGAGCAGTACTTC
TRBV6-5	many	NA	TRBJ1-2	CASSSPPELYGYTF	TGTGCCAGCAGTTCCCCCCCGGAATTGTATGGCTACACCTTC
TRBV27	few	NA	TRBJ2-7	CASRPIPPTVPFSHEQYF	TGTGCCAGCCGACCCATACCGCCTACTGTACCCTTCAGCCACGAGCAGTACTTC
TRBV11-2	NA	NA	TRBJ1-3	CASSLGRSSGNTIYF	TGTGCCAGCAGCTTAGGTCGGAGCTCTGGAAACACCATATATTTT
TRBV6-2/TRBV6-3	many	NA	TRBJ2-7	CASSPTEYYEQYF	TGTGCCAGCAGTCCCACAGAATACTACGAGCAGTACTTC
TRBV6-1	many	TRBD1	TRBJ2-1	CASRRDRGQPYNEQFF	TGTGCCAGCAGGCGAGACAGGGGACAACCCTACAATGAGCAGTTCTTC
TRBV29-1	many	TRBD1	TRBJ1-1	CSVDRGANTEAFF	TGCAGCGTCGACAGGGGGGCGAACACTGAAGCTTTCTTT
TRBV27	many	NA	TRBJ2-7	CASSEAGLYEQYF	TGTGCCAGCAGCGAAGCGGGCCTCTACGAGCAGTACTTC
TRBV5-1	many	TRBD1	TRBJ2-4	CASSLGGRGRMDIQYF	TGCGCCAGCAGCTTGGGTGGCAGGGGGCGCATGGACATTCAGTACTTC
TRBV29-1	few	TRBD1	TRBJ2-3	CSVASQGGPSTDTQYF	TGCAGCGTAGCCTCACAGGGGGGCCCTAGCACAGATACGCAGTATTTT
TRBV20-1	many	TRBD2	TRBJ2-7	CSARDPRTSGTSYEQYF	TGCAGTGCTAGAGATCCCCGGACTAGCGGGACCTCCTACGAGCAGTACTTC
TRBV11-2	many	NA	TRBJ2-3	CASSPGLDTQYF	TGTGCCAGCAGTCCAGGGCTCGATACGCAGTATTTT
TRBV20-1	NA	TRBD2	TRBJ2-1	CSVTSGGLSYNEQFF	TGCAGTGTTACTAGCGGGGGCCTCTCCTACAATGAGCAGTTCTTC
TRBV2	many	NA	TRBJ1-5	CASSRDWNQPQHF	TGTGCCAGCAGCAGGGATTGGAATCAGCCCCAGCATTTT
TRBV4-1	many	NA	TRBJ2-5	CASSQERWQETQYF	TGCGCCAGCAGCCAAGAACGATGGCAAGAGACCCAGTACTTC
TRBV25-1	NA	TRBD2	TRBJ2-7	CASSDFVPGTSVYEQYF	TGTGCCAGCAGTGATTTCGTCCCCGGGACTAGCGTCTACGAGCAGTACTTC
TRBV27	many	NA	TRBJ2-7	CASSRDIAYEQYF	TGTGCCAGCAGCCGGGACATTGCCTACGAGCAGTACTTC
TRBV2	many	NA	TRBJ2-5	CASSDLQGYQETQYF	TGTGCCAGCAGCGATCTCCAGGGGTACCAAGAGACCCAGTACTTC
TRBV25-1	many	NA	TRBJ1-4	CASSDRVRETNEKLFF	TGTGCCAGCAGTGACAGGGTGAGGGAGACTAATGAAAAACTGTTTTTT
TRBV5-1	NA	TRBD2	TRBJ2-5	CASRTGLGEETQYF	TGCGCCAGCAGGACGGGACTAGGGGAAGAGACCCAGTACTTC
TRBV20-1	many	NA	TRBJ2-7	CSASKISETYEQYF	TGCAGTGCTAGTAAGATTAGCGAGACCTACGAGCAGTACTTC
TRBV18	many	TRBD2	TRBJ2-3	CASSPPGAGGPTDTQYF	TGTGCCAGCTCACCACCGGGCGCGGGAGGGCCAACAGATACGCAGTATTTT
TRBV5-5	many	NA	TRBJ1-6	CASSLIRPDSPLHF	TGTGCCAGCAGCTTGATTCGGCCAGATTCACCCCTCCACTTT
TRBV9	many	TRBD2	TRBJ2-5	CASSAGGLPETQYF	TGTGCCAGCAGCGCGGGGGGGCTACCAGAGACCCAGTACTTC
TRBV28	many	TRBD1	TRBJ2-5	CASSFGTAKETQYF	TGTGCCAGCAGTTTCGGGACAGCCAAAGAGACCCAGTACTTC
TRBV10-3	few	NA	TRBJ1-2	CAISEGVNYGYTF	TGTGCCATCAGTGAGGGAGTGAACTATGGCTACACCTTC
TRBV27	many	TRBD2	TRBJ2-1	CATGIPGLDLRDEQFF	TGTGCCACCGGCATCCCGGGACTAGACTTAAGAGATGAGCAGTTCTTC
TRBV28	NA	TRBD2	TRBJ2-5	CASSDGGGRETQYF	TGTGCCAGCAGTGACGGGGGGGGTCGGGAGACCCAGTACTTC
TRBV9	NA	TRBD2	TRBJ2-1	CASSASGGNNEQFF	TGTGCCAGCAGCGCTAGCGGAGGGAACAATGAGCAGTTCTTC
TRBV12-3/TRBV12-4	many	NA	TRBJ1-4	CASTLGQGIDEKLFF	TGTGCCAGCACCCTGGGGCAGGGGATAGATGAAAAACTGTTTTTT
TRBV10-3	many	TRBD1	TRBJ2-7	CAISGIQGAYEQYF	TGTGCCATCAGTGGGATACAGGGGGCCTACGAGCAGTACTTC
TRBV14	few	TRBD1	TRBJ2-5	CASSRTGGEWYQETQYF	TGTGCCAGCAGCCGGACAGGTGGGGAATGGTACCAAGAGACCCAGTACTTC
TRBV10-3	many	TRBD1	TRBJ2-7	CAIRGQGHEQYF	TGTGCCATCAGGGGACAGGGCCACGAGCAGTACTTC
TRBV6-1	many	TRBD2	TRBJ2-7	CASRASGTSYEQYF	TGTGCCAGCAGAGCTAGCGGGACCTCCTACGAGCAGTACTTC
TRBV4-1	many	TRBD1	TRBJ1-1	CASRHVRDSGGTEAFF	TGCGCCAGCAGACACGTACGCGATTCAGGGGGAACTGAAGCTTTCTTT
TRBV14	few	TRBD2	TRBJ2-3	CASSPRISGRNTDTQYF	TGTGCCAGCAGCCCCCGGATTAGCGGGAGGAACACAGATACGCAGTATTTT
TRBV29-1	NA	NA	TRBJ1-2	CSVEDGGGLSNYGYTF	TGCAGCGTTGAAGATGGCGGGGGACTATCTAACTATGGCTACACCTTC
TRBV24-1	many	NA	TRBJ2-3	CATRDPGETDTQYF	TGTGCCACCAGGGACCCCGGGGAAACAGATACGCAGTATTTT
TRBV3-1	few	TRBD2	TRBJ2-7	CASSLSKILAGGYEQYF	TGTGCCAGCAGCCTAAGTAAGATCTTAGCGGGAGGCTACGAGCAGTACTTC
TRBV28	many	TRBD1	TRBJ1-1	CASSPIGQGDTEAFF	TGTGCCAGCAGCCCAATAGGACAGGGAGATACTGAAGCTTTCTTT
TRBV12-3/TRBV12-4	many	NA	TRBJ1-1	CASRPLTENTEAFF	TGTGCCAGCAGACCTCTGACAGAGAACACTGAAGCTTTCTTT
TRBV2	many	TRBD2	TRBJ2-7	CASSELALAGVHEQYF	TGTGCCAGCAGTGAACTTGCCCTAGCGGGAGTCCACGAGCAGTACTTC
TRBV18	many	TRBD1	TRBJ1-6	CASSPNPTGRSSPLHF	TGTGCCAGCTCACCGAACCCGACAGGGAGGAGTTCACCCCTCCACTTT
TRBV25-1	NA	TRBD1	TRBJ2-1	CASNGQGSNEQFF	TGTGCCAGTAACGGACAGGGGTCCAATGAGCAGTTCTTC
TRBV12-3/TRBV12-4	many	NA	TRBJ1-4	CASSPVNTNEKLFF	TGTGCCAGCAGTCCCGTAAACACTAATGAAAAACTGTTTTTT
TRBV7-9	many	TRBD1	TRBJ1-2	CASSSSGTGLYGYTF	TGTGCCAGCAGCTCCTCCGGGACAGGGCTCTATGGCTACACCTTC
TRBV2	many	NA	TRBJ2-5	CASSDRTSPEAQYF	TGTGCCAGCAGTGACCGAACCTCCCCAGAAGCCCAGTACTTC
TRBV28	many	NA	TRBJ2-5	CASSLRNRNWETQYF	TGTGCCAGCAGTTTACGGAATAGGAACTGGGAGACCCAGTACTTC
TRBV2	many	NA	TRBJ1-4	CASSFLRHPNEKLFF	TGTGCCAGCAGTTTCCTTAGGCACCCCAATGAAAAACTGTTTTTT
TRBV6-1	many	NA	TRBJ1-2	CAFFGRDGYTF	TGTGCCTTCTTCGGGCGGGATGGCTACACCTTC